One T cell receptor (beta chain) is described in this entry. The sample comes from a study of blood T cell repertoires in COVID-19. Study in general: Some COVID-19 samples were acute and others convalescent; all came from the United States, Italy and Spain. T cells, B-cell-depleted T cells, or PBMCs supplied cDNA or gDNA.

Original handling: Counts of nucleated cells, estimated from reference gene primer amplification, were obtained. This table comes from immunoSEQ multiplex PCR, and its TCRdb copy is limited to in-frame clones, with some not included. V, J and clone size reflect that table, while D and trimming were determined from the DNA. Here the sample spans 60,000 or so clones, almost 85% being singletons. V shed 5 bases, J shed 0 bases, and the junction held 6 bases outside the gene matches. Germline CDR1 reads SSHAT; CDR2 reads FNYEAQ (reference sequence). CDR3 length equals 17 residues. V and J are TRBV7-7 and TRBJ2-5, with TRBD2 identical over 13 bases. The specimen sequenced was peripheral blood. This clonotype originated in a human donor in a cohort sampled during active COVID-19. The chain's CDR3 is CASSPGLAGAYQETQYF. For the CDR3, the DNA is TGTGCCAGCAGCCCCGGACTAGCGGGGGCCTACCAAGAGACCCAGTACTTC.